One T cell receptor (beta chain) is described in this entry. What it binds is not known. The data were taken from a study of a mutant IDH1 vaccine in newly diagnosed glioma. At the level of the study: Treated patients showed a male proportion of about 62%, a female proportion of about 40%, and a mean age of around 40 years. Radiotherapy, temozolomide, or both had been given previously, and both were given to most.

Time point indicated: baseline, week 1 (first vaccination visit). The sample's treatment: pre-vaccination baseline after standard-of-care therapy. Donors had new WHO grade 3 or 4 IDH1-mutant, ATRX-lost astrocytomas. Study-wide points: The authors found pseudoprogression apparently unrelated to changes in top peripheral T cell clonotypes.

Measured with immunoSEQ multiplex PCR; TCRdb has only the in-frame clones, and not every one. The sample has about 69,000 clones; 70% to 90% are singletons. The CDR3 sequence is 14 residues long. V lost 8 bases and J lost 0, with 13 bases in between. Germline CDR1 reads MNHNS; CDR2 reads SASEGT. The TCR originated in a man younger than 40 with glioma. The sample in question was PBMCs, obtained from a glioma patient treated with radiotherapy, temozolomide or both. The genes are TRBV6-1 and TRBJ1-1; D gene uncertain. CDR3 DNA sequence: TGTGCCAGCCCCGGGCACAGAATGAACACTGAAGCTTTCTTT. Its protein product is CASPGHRMNTEAFF.